This TCR beta chain was sequenced for a study of Ad26.COV2.S vaccination and SARS-CoV-2 variants. In the study overall: Ad26.COV2.S was injected intramuscularly once or twice, 56 days apart.

In germline, CDR1 is LNHNV, CDR2 YYDKDF (reference sequence). The V and J ends lost 1 base and 3 bases respectively, with 10 bases between them. CDR3 size: 14 residues. The method was immunoSEQ multiplex PCR; TCRdb's version includes in-frame clones alone and lacks a portion of them. This table holds about 350,000 clones, roughly 81% found once. Documented treatment: over 15 received Ad26.COV2.S at low or high dose, single or two shots; 5 received placebo; per-sample allocation not given. Sampling took place 63 days after the first vaccine or placebo injection. This clone is a singleton in its sample.

The chain is built from TRBV15 and TRBJ2-7; D perhaps matches TRBD1 (6 bases). Sequenced here: peripheral blood, sampled in a trial of Ad26.COV2.S vaccine versus placebo. The TCR comes from a person between 18 and 60 years old who received the Ad26.COV2.S COVID-19 vaccine or a placebo. The CDR3 DNA reads as TGTGCCACCAGCAGAGGGCTACAGGGCTACGAGCAGTACTTC. The encoded protein is CATSRGLQGYEQYF.